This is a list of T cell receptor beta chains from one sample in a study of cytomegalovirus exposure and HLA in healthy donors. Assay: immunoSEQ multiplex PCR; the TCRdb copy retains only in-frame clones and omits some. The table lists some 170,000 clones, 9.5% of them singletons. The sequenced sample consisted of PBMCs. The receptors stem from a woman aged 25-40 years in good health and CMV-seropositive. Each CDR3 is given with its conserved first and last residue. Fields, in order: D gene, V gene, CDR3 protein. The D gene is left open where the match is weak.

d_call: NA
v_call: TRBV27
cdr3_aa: CASSISTDQPQHF

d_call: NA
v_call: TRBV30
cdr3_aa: CAWTQGFSGSPLHF

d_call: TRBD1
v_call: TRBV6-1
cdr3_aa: CASTKGDRIQPQHF

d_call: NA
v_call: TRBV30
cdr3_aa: CAWEEVTEAFF

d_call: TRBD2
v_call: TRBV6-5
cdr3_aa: CASSYATSGIDTQYF

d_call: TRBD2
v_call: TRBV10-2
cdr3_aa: CASSEEGLAGGLYNEQFF

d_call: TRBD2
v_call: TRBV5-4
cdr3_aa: CASSAGVENTGELFF

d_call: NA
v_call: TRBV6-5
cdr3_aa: CASSVNGQLNTEAFF

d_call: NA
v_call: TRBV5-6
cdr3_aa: CASSFGSSSYNEQFF

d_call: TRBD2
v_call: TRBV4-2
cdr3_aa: CASSGAGGSYEQYF

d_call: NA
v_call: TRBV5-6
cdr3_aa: CASSFLEASGNTIYF

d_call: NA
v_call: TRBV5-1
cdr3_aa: CASSLLTASYNEQFF

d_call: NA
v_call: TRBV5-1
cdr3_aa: CASSLQASGNTIYF

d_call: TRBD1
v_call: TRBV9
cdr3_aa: CASSVGTGENTEAFF

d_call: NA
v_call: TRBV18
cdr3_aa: CASSPQINQPQHF

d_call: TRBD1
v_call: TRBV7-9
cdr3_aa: CASSLPGTGSGELFF

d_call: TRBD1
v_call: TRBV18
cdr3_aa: CASSPTGGADGYTF

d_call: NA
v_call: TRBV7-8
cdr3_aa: CASSPRDTASYEQYF

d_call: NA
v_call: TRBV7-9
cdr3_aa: CASSFPGAYEQYF

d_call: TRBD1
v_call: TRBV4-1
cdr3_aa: CASSQGVGTGGNQPQHF

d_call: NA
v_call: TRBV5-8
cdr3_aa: CASSGQVWVGTQYF

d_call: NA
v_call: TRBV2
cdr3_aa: CASSGMGQVNEKLFF

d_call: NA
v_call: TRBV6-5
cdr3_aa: CASSRDSQETQYF

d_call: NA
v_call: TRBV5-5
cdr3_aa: CASSGGPGVSYEQYF

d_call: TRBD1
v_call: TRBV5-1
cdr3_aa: CASSPRTGANTEAFF